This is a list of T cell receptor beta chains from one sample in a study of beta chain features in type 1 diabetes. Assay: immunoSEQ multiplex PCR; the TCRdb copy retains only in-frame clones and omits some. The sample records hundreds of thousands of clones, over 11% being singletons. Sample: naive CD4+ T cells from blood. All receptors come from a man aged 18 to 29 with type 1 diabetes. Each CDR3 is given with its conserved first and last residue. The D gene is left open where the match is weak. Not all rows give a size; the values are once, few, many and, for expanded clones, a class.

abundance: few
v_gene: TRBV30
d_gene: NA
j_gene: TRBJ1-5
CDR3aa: CAWSVYQANQPQHF
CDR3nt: TGTGCCTGGAGTGTATATCAGGCTAATCAGCCCCAGCATTTT

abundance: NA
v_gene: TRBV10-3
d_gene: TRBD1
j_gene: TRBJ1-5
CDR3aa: CAVRQGARGQPQHF
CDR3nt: TGTGCCGTAAGACAGGGGGCGCGGGGACAGCCCCAGCATTTT

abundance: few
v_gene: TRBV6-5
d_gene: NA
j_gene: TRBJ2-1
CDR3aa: CASRSPGTAQFF
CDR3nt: TGTGCCAGCAGGAGTCCGGGAACAGCCCAGTTCTTC

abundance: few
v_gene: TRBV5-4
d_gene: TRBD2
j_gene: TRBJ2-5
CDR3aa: CASSLAGGQETQYF
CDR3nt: TGTGCCAGCAGCTTAGCGGGGGGACAAGAGACCCAGTACTTC

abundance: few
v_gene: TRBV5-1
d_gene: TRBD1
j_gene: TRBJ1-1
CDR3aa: CASGRAGGFTEAFF
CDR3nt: TGCGCCAGCGGCAGAGCAGGGGGTTTCACTGAAGCTTTCTTT

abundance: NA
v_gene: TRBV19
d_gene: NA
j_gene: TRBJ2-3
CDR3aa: CASSIRTATDTQYF
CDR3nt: TGTGCCAGTAGTATCAGGACAGCCACAGATACGCAGTATTTT

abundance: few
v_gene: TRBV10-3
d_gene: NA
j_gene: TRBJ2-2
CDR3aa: CAISEANANTGELFF
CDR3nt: TGTGCCATCAGTGAAGCAAACGCGAACACCGGGGAGCTGTTTTTT

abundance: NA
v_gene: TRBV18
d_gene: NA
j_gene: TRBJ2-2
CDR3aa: CASSPFGGTNTGELFF
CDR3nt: TGTGCCAGCTCACCATTCGGAGGAACGAACACCGGGGAGCTGTTTTTT

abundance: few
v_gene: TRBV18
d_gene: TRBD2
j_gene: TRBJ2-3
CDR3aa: CASSPGTSGSQPSTTDTQYF
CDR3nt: TGTGCCAGCTCACCAGGGACTAGCGGGAGCCAACCCAGTACCACAGATACGCAGTATTTT

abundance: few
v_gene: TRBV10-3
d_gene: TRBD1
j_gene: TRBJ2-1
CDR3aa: CAIRGTGDEQFF
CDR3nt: TGTGCCATCAGGGGGACAGGGGATGAGCAGTTCTTC

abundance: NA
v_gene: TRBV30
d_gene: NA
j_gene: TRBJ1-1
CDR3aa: CAWSTPGLNTEAFF
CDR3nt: TGTGCCTGGAGTACCCCAGGTTTGAACACTGAAGCTTTCTTT

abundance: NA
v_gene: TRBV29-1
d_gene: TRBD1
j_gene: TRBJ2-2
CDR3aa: CSGSQGAANTGELFF
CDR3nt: TGCAGCGGATCACAGGGGGCGGCGAACACCGGGGAGCTGTTTTTT

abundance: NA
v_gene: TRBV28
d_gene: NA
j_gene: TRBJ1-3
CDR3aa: CASSTPTFTIYF
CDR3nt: TGTGCCAGCAGTACACCTACGTTCACCATATATTTT